The 7 T cell receptor beta chains listed next were all sequenced from one sample in a study of tumor-infiltrating lymphocytes in localized non-small cell lung cancer listed by TCRdb under 2021. Library generation was performed with the immunoSEQ multiplex PCR assay. TCRdb retrieved this table from immuneACCESS and kept in-frame rearrangements only. Not all clones are present; in checked studies, unresolved V genes account for under half, and no reason is known for the remainder. This sample comprises 21,000 or so clones, just under 75% of them detected only once. 6.3% of the sample is held by the ten biggest clonotypes. Sequenced input: lung tumor tissue. The receptor source for this set is a human donor with non-small cell lung cancer.

This sequence joins TRBV2 and TRBJ2-3; 8 nucleotides line up with TRBD2. CDR1 and CDR2 from the germline V gene are SNHLY and FYNNEI. V gave up 1 base and J gave up 2 bases; unmatched junction bases: 5. The CDR3 is 16 amino acids. CDR3 in amino acids: CASSEGRGGLTDTQYF. The CDR3 DNA follows: TGTGCCAGCAGTGAAGGTCGGGGGGGACTCACAGATACGCAGTATTTT.

The chain employs TRBV7-2 and TRBJ1-2; the match to TRBD1 covers 8 bases. The CDR3 consists of 15 residues. With 0 bases clipped from V and 0 bases from J, the junction kept 0 bases outside the gene matches. The germline gives CDR1 SGHTA, CDR2 FQGNSA. CDR3 sequence reads: CASSLAGQANYGYTF. CDR3 DNA sequence: TGTGCCAGCAGCTTAGCGGGACAGGCTAACTATGGCTACACCTTC.

This clone counts as medium-sized. The chain links TRBV29-1 to TRBJ1-2; D unclear. Germline CDR1 SQVTM, CDR2 ANQGSEA. V gave up 3 bases and J gave up 2 bases, with 13 bases separating them. The CDR3 is made up of 14 amino acids. The CDR3 DNA follows: TGCAGCGTTGATTTCCGCCGTGGGAACTATGGCTACACCTTC. Its translation: CSVDFRRGNYGYTF.

V and J are TRBV25-1 and TRBJ2-5; D might be TRBD2 (6 bases). Germline CDR1 reads MGHDK; CDR2 reads SYGVNS. V was clipped by 1 base and J by 5 bases, with 17 bases between them. This CDR3 has 16 amino acids. CDR3 sequence reads: CASSELRLRGRETQYF. Here the CDR3 DNA reads TGTGCCAGCAGTGAATTAAGATTACGGGGGAGGGAGACCCAGTACTTC.

The chain uses TRBV11-3 and TRBJ2-7; no clear D. The germline V and J ends were trimmed by 5 bases and 1 base, with 12 bases remaining between them. Germline V gives CDR1 SGHNT, CDR2 YENEEA. The CDR3 is made up of 14 amino acids. The CDR3 DNA sequence: TGTGCCAGCAGCCCCGACACAGTATCCTACGAGCAGTACTTC. Encoded protein: CASSPDTVSYEQYF.

The J gene is TRBJ2-5, the V gene TRBV5-1, with 11 positions matching TRBD1. CDR3 length: 14 residues. Germline V gene sequence: CDR1 SGHRS, CDR2 YFSETQ. V was pared by 5 bases and J by 5 bases, with 5 bases of the junction left unmatched. The CDR3 region is CASSGQGAGETQYF. The CDR3, as DNA: TGCGCCAGCAGTGGACAGGGGGCTGGGGAGACCCAGTACTTC.

The chain employs TRBV7-2 and TRBJ2-7, with D maybe TRBD1 (5 bases). CDR1 and CDR2 from the germline V gene are SGHTA and FQGNSA. The V gene lost 2 bases and the J gene lost 6 bases, with 11 bases spanning the gap. The CDR3 loop spans 13 amino acids. The CDR3 nucleotides are TGTGCCAGCAGCTTATATAGGGGAACCGAGCAGTACTTC. Encoded protein: CASSLYRGTEQYF. The entire variable domain, with the rest obtained from reference TRBV7-2 and TRBJ2-7, is as follows: GAGVSQSPSNKVTEKGKDVELRCDPISGHTALYWYRQSLGQGLEFLIYFQGNSAPDKSGLPSDRFSAERTGGSVSTLTIQRTQQEDSAVYLCASSLYRGTEQYFGPGTRLTVT.